The rows below give T cell receptor beta chains drawn from one sample of a study of T cell repertoires in cytomegalovirus infection. Via MiXCR, TCRdb re-called the reads, giving one row per CDR3 protein. The sample records some 220,000 distinct CDR3 sequences, roughly 12% being singletons. Sequencing was carried out using PBMCs. The receptors come from a human donor in good health (CMV status not recorded). Some clones in this sample may be carry-over from other donors' samples. Both conserved end residues are trimmed from each CDR3.

V	J	CDR3
TRBV28	TRBJ1-4	ASSTRTYQGEKLF
TRBV19	TRBJ1-2	ASSTPAGGHYGYT
TRBV12-3/TRBV12-4	TRBJ2-1	ASSLRRGPLNEQF
TRBV30	TRBJ1-6	AWSVTRPNSPLH
TRBV20-1	TRBJ2-7	SARERESTYEQY
TRBV19	TRBJ1-5	ASRDDRALEPQH
TRBV20-1	TRBJ2-1	SASASNEQF
TRBV7-2	TRBJ2-3	ASSSPSGVTDTQY
TRBV28	TRBJ1-4	ASSYGGVANGEKLF
TRBV6-5	TRBJ2-7	ASSWGSSGAISYEQY
TRBV20-1	TRBJ2-2	SARAGKFVGELF
TRBV5-6	TRBJ1-5	ASSPMGGQPQH
TRBV6-2/TRBV6-3	TRBJ1-1	ASSPNRQNTEAF
TRBV3-1	TRBJ1-1	ASSQRQNTEAF
TRBV11-2	TRBJ1-2	ASSLEGQGLRGYT
TRBV7-3	TRBJ2-3	ASSFGLITDTQY
TRBV7-2	TRBJ1-5	ASSSSPGHASPQH
TRBV28	TRBJ2-5	ASRQGTETQY
TRBV5-4	TRBJ2-1	ASSLANNEQF
TRBV27	TRBJ1-3	ASSLRGGNTIY
TRBV19	TRBJ2-1	ASSISSGVDNEQF
TRBV29-1	TRBJ1-1	SVLTVHGTEAF
TRBV19	TRBJ2-2	ASSREAGGELF
TRBV7-2	TRBJ2-5	ASSIRGGETQY
TRBV5-3	TRBJ2-1	ARSPDATGNEQF
TRBV29-1	TRBJ1-1	SVEPGLTGTEAF
TRBV12-3/TRBV12-4	TRBJ1-5	ASSLAFGQDGQPQH
TRBV5-4	TRBJ2-1	ASSPGRNEQF
TRBV5-1	TRBJ1-1	ASSLAPGTGGGNTEAF
TRBV7-2	TRBJ2-2	ASSNRTGPGELF
TRBV4-2	TRBJ2-5	ASSQGGVGETQY
TRBV5-6	TRBJ2-1	ASSLANRYNEQF
TRBV20-1	TRBJ2-5	SASGGTTGGETQY
TRBV6-5	TRBJ2-7	ASSYSAQGTYEQY
TRBV7-2	TRBJ1-2	ASSLRAAGRGYT
TRBV7-9	TRBJ1-4	ASSFPLLAEKLF
TRBV5-1	TRBJ2-5	ASSPGTSGGQETQY
TRBV20-1	TRBJ2-1	SAPRTGLIDEQF
TRBV10-3	TRBJ2-1	AISNGQGDPYNEQF
TRBV19	TRBJ2-1	ASSISREGRWQF
TRBV6-1	TRBJ1-5	ASIDRYSNQPQH
TRBV6-2/TRBV6-3	TRBJ2-1	ASTQRASPSNEQF
TRBV7-2	TRBJ2-1	ASSPTGTSGLNEQF
TRBV29-1	TRBJ1-1	SVSGPTYGGTEAF
TRBV7-4	TRBJ2-3	ASSLKGEGSKWGDTQY
TRBV19	TRBJ2-5	ASSINAAGGLETQY
TRBV7-8	TRBJ1-5	ASSSALGFNQPQH
TRBV19	TRBJ1-5	ASSIEGRGLQPQH
TRBV2	TRBJ2-3	ASSEAAETSGSQVTDTQY
TRBV5-6	TRBJ1-5	ASSLAGGGGGNQPQH
TRBV7-6	TRBJ2-1	ASSFGSGSYNEQF
TRBV19	TRBJ1-1	ASSISDRGAF
TRBV4-3	TRBJ2-3	ASSQQVAGDPTDTQY
TRBV29-1	TRBJ2-1	SITGTSLYNEQF
TRBV7-7	TRBJ1-1	ASSPAGGRAEAF
TRBV29-1	TRBJ1-1	SVQQGMNTEAF
TRBV6-2/TRBV6-3	TRBJ2-1	ASSGRDGARMDEQF
TRBV2	TRBJ2-7	ASRREHPGYEQY
TRBV2	TRBJ1-1	ASSEGSLWTGTGAF
TRBV29-1	TRBJ2-1	SVGPNSDSSYNEQF